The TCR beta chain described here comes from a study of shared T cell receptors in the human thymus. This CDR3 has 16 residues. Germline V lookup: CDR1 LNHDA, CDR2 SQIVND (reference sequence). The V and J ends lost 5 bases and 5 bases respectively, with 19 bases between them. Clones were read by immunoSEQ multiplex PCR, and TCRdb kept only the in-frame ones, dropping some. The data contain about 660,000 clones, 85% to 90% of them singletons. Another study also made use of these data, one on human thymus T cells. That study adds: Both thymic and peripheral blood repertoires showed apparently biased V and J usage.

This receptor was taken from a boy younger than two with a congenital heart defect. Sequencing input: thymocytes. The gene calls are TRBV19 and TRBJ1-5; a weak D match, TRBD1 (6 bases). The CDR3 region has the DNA TGTGCCAGTAGTGGCGACCTTGGGGGGGCACATCAGCCCCAGCATTTT. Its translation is CASSGDLGGAHQPQHF.